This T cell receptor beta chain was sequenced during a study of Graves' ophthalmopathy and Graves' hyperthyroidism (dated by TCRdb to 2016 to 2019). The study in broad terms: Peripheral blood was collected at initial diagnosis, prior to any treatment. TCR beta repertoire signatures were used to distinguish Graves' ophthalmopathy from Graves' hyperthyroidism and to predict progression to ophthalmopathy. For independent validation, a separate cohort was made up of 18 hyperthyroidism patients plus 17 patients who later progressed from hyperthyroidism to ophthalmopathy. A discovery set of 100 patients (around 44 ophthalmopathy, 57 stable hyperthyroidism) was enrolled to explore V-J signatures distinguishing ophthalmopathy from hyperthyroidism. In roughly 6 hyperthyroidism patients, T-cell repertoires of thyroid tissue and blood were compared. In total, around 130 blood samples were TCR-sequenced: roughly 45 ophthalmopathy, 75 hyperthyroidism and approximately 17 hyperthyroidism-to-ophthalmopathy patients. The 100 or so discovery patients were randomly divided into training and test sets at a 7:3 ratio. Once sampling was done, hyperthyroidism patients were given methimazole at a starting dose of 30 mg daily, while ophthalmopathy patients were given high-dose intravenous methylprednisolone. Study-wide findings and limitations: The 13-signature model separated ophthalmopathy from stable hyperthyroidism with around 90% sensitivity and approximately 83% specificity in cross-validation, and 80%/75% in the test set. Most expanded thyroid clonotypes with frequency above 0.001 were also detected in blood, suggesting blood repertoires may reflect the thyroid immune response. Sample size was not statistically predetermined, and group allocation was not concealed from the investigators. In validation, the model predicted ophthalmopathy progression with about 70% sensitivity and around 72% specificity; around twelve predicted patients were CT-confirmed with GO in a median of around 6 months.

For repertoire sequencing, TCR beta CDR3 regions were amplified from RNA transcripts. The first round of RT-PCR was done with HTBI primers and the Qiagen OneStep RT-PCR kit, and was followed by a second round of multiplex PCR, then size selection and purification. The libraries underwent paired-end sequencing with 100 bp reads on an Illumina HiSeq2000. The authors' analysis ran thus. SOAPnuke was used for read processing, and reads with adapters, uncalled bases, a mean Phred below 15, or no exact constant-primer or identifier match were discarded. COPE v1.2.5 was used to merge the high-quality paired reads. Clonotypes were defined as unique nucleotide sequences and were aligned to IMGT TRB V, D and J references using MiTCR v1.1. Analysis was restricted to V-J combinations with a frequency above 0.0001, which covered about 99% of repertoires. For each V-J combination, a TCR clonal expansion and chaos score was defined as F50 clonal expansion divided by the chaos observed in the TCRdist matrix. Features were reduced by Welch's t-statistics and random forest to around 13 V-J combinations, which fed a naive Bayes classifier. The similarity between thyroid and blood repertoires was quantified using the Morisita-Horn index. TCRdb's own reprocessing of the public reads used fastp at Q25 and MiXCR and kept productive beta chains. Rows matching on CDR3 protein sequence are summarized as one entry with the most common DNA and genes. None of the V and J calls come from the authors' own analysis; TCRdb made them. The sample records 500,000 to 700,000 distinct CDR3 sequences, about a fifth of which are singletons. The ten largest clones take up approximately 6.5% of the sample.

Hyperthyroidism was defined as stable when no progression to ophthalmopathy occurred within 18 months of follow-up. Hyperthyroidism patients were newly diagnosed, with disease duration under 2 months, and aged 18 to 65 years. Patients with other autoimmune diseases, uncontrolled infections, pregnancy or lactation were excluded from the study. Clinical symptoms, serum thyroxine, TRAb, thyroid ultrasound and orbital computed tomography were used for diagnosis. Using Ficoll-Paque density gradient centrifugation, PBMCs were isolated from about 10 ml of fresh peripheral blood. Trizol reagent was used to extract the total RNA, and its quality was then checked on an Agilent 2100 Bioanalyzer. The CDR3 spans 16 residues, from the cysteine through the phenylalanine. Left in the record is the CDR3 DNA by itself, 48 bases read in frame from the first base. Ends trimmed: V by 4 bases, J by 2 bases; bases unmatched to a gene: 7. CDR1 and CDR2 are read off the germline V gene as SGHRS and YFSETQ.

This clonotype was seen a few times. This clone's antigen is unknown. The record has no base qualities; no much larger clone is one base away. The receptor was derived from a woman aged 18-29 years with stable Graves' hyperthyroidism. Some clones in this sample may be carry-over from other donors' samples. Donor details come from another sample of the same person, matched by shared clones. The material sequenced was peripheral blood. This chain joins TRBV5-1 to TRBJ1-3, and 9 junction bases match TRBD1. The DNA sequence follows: TGCGCCAGCAGCGGAGGTCGGACAGGGGCTGGAAACACCATATATTTT. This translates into CASSGGRTGAGNTIYF.